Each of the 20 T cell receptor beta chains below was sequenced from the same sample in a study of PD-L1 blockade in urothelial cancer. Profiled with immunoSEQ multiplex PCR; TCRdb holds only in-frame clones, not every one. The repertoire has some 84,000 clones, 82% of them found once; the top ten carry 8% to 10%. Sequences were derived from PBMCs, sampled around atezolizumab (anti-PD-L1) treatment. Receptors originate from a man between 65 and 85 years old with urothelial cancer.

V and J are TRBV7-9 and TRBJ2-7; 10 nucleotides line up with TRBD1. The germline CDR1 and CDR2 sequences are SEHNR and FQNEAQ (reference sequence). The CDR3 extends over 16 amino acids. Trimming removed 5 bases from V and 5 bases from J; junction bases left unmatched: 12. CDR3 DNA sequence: TGTGCCAGCAGCCCCAGCGGACAGGGGGATTGGCACGAGCAGTACTTC. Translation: CASSPSGQGDWHEQYF.

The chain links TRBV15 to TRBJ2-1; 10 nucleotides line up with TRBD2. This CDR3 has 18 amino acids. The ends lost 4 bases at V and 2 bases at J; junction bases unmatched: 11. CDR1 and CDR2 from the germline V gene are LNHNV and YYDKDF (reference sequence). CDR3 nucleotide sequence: TGTGCCACCAGCACTCCGAGCGGGAGGGCCTTCACCTACAATGAGCAGTTCTTC. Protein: CATSTPSGRAFTYNEQFF.

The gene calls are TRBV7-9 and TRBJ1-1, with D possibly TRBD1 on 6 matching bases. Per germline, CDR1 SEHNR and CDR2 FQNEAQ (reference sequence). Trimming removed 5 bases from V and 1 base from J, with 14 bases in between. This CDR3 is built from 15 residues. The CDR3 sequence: CASSLRQDWNTEAFF. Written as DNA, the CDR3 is TGTGCCAGCAGCCTCAGACAGGACTGGAACACTGAAGCTTTCTTT.

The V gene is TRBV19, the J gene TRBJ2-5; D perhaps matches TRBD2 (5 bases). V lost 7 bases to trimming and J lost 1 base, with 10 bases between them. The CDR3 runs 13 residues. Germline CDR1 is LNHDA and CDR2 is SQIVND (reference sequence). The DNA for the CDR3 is TGTGCCAGTAAGATCCGGGGCCAAGAGACCCAGTACTTC. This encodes CASKIRGQETQYF.

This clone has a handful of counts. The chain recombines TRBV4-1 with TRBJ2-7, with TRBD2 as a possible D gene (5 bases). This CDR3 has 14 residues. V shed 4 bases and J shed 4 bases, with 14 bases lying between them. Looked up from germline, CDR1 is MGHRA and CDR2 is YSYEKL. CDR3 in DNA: TGCGCCAGCAGCCCGGGAATAGGGAATTACGAGCAGTACTTC. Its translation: CASSPGIGNYEQYF.

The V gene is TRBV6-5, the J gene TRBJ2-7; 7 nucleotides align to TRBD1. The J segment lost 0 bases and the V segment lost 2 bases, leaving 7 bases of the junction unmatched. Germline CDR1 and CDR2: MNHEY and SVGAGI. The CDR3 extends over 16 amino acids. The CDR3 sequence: CASSYGTVGDSYEQYF. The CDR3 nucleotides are TGTGCCAGCAGTTACGGGACAGTTGGGGACTCCTACGAGCAGTACTTC.

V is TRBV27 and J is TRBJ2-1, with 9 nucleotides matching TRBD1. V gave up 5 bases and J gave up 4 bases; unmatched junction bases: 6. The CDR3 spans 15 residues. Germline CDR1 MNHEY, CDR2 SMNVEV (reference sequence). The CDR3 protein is CASSVGQGLYNEQFF. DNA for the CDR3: TGTGCCAGCAGTGTCGGACAGGGGCTTTACAATGAGCAGTTCTTC.

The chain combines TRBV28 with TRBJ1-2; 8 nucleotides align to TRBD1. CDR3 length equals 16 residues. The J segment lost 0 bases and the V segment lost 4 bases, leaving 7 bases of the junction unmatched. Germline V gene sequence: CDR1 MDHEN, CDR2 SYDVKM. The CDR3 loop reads CASSSQTRGPNYGYTF. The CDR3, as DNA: TGTGCCAGCAGTTCCCAAACCAGGGGGCCTAACTATGGCTACACCTTC.

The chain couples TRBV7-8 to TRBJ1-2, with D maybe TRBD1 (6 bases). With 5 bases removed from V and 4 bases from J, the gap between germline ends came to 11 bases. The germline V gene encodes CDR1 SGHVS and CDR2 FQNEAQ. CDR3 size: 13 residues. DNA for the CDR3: TGTGCCAGCAGCATTGGACAGCGCTATGGCTACACCTTC. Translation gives CASSIGQRYGYTF.

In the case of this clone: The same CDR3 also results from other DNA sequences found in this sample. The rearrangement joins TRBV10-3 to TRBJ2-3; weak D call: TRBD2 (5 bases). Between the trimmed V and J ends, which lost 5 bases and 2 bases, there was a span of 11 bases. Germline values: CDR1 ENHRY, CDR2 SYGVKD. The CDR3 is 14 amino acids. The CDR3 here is CAISLAGDTDTQYF. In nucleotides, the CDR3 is TGTGCCATCAGTCTAGCTGGAGACACAGATACGCAGTATTTT.

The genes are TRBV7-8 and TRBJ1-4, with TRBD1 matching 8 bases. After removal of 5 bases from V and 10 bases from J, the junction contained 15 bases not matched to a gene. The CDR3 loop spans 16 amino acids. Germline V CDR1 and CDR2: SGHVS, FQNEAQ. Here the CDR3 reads CASSPVRGQGGGKLFF. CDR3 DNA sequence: TGTGCCAGCAGCCCCGTCCGCGGACAGGGTGGAGGAAAACTGTTTTTT.

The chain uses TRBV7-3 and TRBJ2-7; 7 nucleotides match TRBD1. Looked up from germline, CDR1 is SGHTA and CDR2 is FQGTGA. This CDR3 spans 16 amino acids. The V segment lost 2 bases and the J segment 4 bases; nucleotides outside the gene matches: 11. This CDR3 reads CASSLGPQGLSYEQYF. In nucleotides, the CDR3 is TGTGCCAGCAGCTTAGGGCCACAGGGGCTATCTTACGAGCAGTACTTC.

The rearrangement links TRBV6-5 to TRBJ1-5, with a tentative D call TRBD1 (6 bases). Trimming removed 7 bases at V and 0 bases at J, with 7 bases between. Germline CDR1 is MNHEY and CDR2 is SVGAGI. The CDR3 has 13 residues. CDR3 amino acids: CASTRGSNQPQHF. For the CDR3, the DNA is TGTGCCAGCACCAGGGGTAGCAATCAGCCCCAGCATTTT.

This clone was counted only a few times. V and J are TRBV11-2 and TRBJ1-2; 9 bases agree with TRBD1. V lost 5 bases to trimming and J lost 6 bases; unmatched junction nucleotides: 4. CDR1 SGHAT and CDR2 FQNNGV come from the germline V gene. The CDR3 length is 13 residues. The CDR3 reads CASSRGQGDGYTF. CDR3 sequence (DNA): TGTGCCAGCAGCCGGGGACAGGGCGATGGCTACACCTTC. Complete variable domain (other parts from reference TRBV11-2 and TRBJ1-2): EAGVAQSPRYKIIEKRQSVAFWCNPISGHATLYWYQQILGQGPKLLIQFQNNGVVDDSQLPKDRFSAERLKGVDSTLKIQPAKLEDSAVYLCASSRGQGDGYTFGSGTRLTVV.

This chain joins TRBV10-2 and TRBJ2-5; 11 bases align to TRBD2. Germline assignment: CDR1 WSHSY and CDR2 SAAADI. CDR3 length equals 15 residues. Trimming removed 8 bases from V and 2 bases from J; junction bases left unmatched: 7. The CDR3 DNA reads TGCGCCAGCTCCCAGGGACTAGCGGAGCAAGAGACCCAGTACTTC. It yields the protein CASSQGLAEQETQYF.

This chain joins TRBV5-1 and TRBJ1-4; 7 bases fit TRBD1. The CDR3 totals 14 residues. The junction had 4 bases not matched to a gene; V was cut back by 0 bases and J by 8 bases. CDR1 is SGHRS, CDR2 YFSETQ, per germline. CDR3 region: CASSLASTGEKLFF. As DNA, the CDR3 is TGCGCCAGCAGCTTGGCCTCGACAGGGGAAAAACTGTTTTTT.

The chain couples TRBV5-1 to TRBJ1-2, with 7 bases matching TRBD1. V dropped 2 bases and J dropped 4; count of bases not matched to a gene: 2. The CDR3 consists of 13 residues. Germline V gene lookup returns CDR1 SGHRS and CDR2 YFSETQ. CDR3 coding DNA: TGCGCCAGCAGCTTAGGGGGCAGCTATGGCTACACCTTC. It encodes CASSLGGSYGYTF.

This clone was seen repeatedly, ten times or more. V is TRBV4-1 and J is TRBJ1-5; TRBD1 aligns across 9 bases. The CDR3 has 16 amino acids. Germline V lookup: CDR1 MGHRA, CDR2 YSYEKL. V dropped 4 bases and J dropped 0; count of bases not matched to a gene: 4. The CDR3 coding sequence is TGCGCCAGCAGCCCCGGGACAGGGTATAGCAATCAGCCCCAGCATTTT. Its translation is CASSPGTGYSNQPQHF.

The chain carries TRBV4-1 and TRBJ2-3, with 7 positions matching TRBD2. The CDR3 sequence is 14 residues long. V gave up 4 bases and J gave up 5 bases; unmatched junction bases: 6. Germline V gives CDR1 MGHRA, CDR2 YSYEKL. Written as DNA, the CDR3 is TGCGCCAGCAGCCTCGCCGAGCGGGGAGATACGCAGTATTTT. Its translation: CASSLAERGDTQYF.

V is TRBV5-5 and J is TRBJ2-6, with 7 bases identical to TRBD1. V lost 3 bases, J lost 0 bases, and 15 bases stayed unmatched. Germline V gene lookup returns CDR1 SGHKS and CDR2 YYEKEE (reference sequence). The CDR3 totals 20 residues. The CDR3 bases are TGTGCCAGCAGCTCCCTGGACAGGTACCGCCTTAGCTCTGGGGCCAACGTCCTGACTTTC. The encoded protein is CASSSLDRYRLSSGANVLTF.